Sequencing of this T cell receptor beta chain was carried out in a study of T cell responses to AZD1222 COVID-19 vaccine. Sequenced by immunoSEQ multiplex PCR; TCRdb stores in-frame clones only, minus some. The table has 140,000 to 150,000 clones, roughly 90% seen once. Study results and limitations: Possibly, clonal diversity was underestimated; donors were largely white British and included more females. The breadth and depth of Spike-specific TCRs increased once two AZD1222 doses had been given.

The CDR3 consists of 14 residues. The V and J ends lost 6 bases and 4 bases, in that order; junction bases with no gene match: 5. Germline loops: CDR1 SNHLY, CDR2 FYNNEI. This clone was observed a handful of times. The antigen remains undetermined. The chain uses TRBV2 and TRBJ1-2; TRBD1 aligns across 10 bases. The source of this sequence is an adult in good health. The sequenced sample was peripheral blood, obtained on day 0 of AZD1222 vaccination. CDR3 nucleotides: TGTGCCAGCAGCGGGGGACAGGGGATCTATGGCTACACCTTC. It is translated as CASSGGQGIYGYTF. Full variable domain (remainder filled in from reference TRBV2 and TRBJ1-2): EPEVTQTPSHQVTQMGQEVILRCVPISNHLYFYWYRQILGQKVEFLVSFYNNEISEKSEIFDDQFSVERPDGSNFTLKIRSTKLEDSAMYFCASSGGQGIYGYTFGSGTRLTVV.